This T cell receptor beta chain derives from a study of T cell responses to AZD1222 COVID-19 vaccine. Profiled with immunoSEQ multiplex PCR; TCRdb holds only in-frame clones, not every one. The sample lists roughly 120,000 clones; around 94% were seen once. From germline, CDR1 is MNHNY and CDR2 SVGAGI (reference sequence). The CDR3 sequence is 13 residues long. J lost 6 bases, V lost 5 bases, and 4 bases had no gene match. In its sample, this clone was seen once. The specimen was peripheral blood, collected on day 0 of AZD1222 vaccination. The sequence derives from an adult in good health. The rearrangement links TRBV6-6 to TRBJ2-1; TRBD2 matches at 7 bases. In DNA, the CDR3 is TGTGCCAGCAGTAAACCGGGAGGCAATGAGCAGTTCTTC. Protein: CASSKPGGNEQFF.